This passage covers 22 T cell receptor beta chains from one sample sequenced in a study of Graves' ophthalmopathy and Graves' hyperthyroidism. For repertoire sequencing, the TCR beta CDR3 regions were amplified from RNA transcripts. Investigators did first-round RT-PCR with HTBI primers, then second-round multiplex PCR. One entry per CDR3 protein, called by TCRdb with MiXCR from the multiplex PCR reads. The table includes approximately 160,000 distinct CDR3 sequences, over 35% detected once. Sequencing was carried out using peripheral blood. All receptors derive from a middle-aged woman with Graves' ophthalmopathy.

The chain recombines TRBV12-3 or TRBV12-4 with TRBJ1-1, with 8 nucleotides matching TRBD1. With 5 bases clipped from V and 0 bases from J, the junction kept 8 bases outside the gene matches. The CDR3 loop spans 16 amino acids. The CDR3 nucleotides read TGTGCCAGCAGTCAACTGGGGGACAGGTTGAACACTGAAGCTTTCTTT. It encodes CASSQLGDRLNTEAFF.

In its sample, this clonotype was seen many times. The chain uses TRBV6-5 and TRBJ1-5; the D is unclear. Trimming pared 0 bases from V and 4 bases from J, leaving 10 bases between. CDR1 and CDR2 (germline): MNHEY, SVGAGI. This CDR3 contains 15 residues. CDR3 amino acids: CASSYSLQLNQPQHF. CDR3 bases: TGTGCCAGCAGTTACTCGTTACAGTTAAATCAGCCCCAGCATTTT.

This clonotype was seen at least ten times. CDR3: CASSLFSVNQPQHF. As DNA, the CDR3 is TGTGCCAGCAGTTTATTTTCAGTCAATCAGCCCCAGCATTTT. The chain joins TRBV28 to TRBJ1-5; D gene ambiguous. The CDR3 sequence is 14 residues long. V dropped 1 base and J dropped 3 bases, with 7 bases sitting between them. Germline CDR1 reads MDHEN; CDR2 reads SYDVKM.

This clonotype was found many times. CDR3 sequence: CSARDGGGPEAFF. The CDR3 DNA reads as TGCAGTGCTAGAGATGGGGGCGGGCCTGAAGCTTTCTTT. The chain couples TRBV20-1 to TRBJ1-1; possible D gene TRBD1, 6 bases. The CDR3 contains 13 residues. CDR1 is DFQATT, CDR2 SNEGSKA, per germline (reference sequence). Trimming pared 0 bases from V and 6 bases from J, leaving 11 bases between.

The chain has TRBV5-1 and TRBJ1-1; no clear D gene. CDR1 is SGHRS, CDR2 YFSETQ, per germline. The CDR3 is made up of 14 amino acids. V was pared by 0 bases and J by 1 base, with 7 bases between. CDR3 loop: CASSLAFANTEAFF. CDR3 bases: TGCGCCAGCAGCTTGGCCTTTGCGAACACTGAAGCTTTCTTT.

This clonotype was seen once. The V and J genes are TRBV12-3 or TRBV12-4 and TRBJ1-5; D may be TRBD1 (5 bases). Trimming pared 5 bases from V and 1 base from J, leaving 18 bases between. This CDR3 region has 17 residues. The CDR3 region is CASSTTTRGTSNQPQHF. The CDR3 bases are TGTGCCAGCAGTACCACTACCCGGGGCACCAGCAATCAGCCCCAGCATTTT.

The J gene is TRBJ2-7, the V gene TRBV6-2 or TRBV6-3; D uncertain. The CDR3 spans 15 residues. The V gene lost 5 bases and the J gene lost 1 base, with 15 bases spanning the gap. CDR1 is MNHEY and CDR2 is SVGEGT in the germline V gene. Written as DNA, the CDR3 is TGTGCCAGCAGTCGTTCGAACCGACCTTCCTACGAGCAGTACTTC. Residues: CASSRSNRPSYEQYF.

The chain couples TRBV12-3 or TRBV12-4 to TRBJ2-1; D gene ambiguous. V was shortened by 7 bases and J by 0 bases, with 16 bases between the two germline ends. The length of the CDR3 is 16 residues. In DNA, the CDR3 is TGTGCCAGCACCCCCTTTCTGGTGAGCTCCTACAATGAGCAGTTCTTC. Protein sequence: CASTPFLVSSYNEQFF.

In its sample, this clonotype was seen once. The CDR3 bases are TGTGCCAGCAGCTATACAGAGGACACCGGGGAGCTGTTTTTT. It yields the protein CASSYTEDTGELFF. The chain employs TRBV6-2 or TRBV6-3 and TRBJ2-2, with D uncertain. Germline V lookup: CDR1 MNHEY, CDR2 SVGEGT. The CDR3 runs to 14 residues. Trimming left V 6 bases short and J 3 bases short, with 11 bases between.

The V and J genes are TRBV6-2 or TRBV6-3 and TRBJ2-7, with 9 nucleotides matching TRBD1. CDR1 MNHEY and CDR2 SVGEGT come from the germline V gene. CDR3 size: 16 residues. V lost 0 bases to trimming and J lost 1 base; unmatched junction nucleotides: 4. DNA for the CDR3: TGTGCCAGCAGTTACTCCCGGGACAGGGCTTCCTACGAGCAGTACTTC. Encoded protein: CASSYSRDRASYEQYF.

This clonotype was recorded many times. The chain joins TRBV28 to TRBJ1-2; D is uncertain. The germline gives CDR1 MDHEN, CDR2 SYDVKM. The CDR3 has 15 amino acids. With 2 bases removed from V and 0 bases from J, the gap between germline ends came to 10 bases. The CDR3 is CASSLEARPNYGYTF. The CDR3 DNA reads as TGTGCCAGCAGTTTAGAAGCCAGGCCTAACTATGGCTACACCTTC.

This chain joins TRBV6-1 and TRBJ1-5; TRBD1 aligns across 7 bases. V dropped 6 bases and J dropped 4; count of bases not matched to a gene: 9. The CDR3 spans 15 residues. Germline V gives CDR1 MNHNS, CDR2 SASEGT. The DNA for the CDR3 is TGTGCCAGCAGCCTAAGTGGGACAGCAAATCAGCCCCAGCATTTT. Its translation is CASSLSGTANQPQHF.

The chain combines TRBV12-3 or TRBV12-4 with TRBJ2-5; D not certain. This CDR3 has 13 amino acids. The V and J ends lost 4 bases and 5 bases respectively, with 11 bases between them. The CDR3 here is CASSWVQGETQYF. In DNA form, the CDR3 reads TGTGCCAGCAGTTGGGTCCAAGGGGAGACCCAGTACTTC.

This clonotype was recorded many times. A junction boundary mismatches the germline segment, possibly from a read error. V gene TRBV28 combines with J gene TRBJ2-5; either TRBD1 or TRBD2 may fit D (5 bases each). The CDR3 extends over 15 amino acids. Germline CDR1 reads MDHEN; CDR2 reads SYDVKM. The CDR3 DNA is TGTGCCAGCAGTTTAAGCTCTCGGGGCCAAGAAACCCAGTACTTC. Translation: CASSLSSRGQETQYF.

This chain joins TRBV12-3 or TRBV12-4 and TRBJ2-5; D unclear. There are 15 residues in the CDR3. V gave up 5 bases and J gave up 0 bases, with 13 bases separating them. CDR3 region: CASSPPNWYQETQYF. In DNA, the CDR3 is TGTGCCAGCAGTCCCCCCAATTGGTACCAAGAGACCCAGTACTTC.

The J gene is TRBJ2-7, the V gene TRBV28, with 8 bases matching TRBD2. The CDR3 covers 15 residues. Germline assignment: CDR1 MDHEN and CDR2 SYDVKM. The V gene end was trimmed by 4 bases and the J gene end by 2 bases; junction bases not matched to a gene: 7. Here the CDR3 DNA reads TGTGCCAGCAGTTCAACTAGCGGAGACCCCTACGAGCAGTACTTC. Translating it yields CASSSTSGDPYEQYF.

This clonotype came up many times. The rearrangement joins TRBV7-3 to TRBJ1-1, with D possibly matching TRBD1 (5 bases). V dropped 8 bases and J dropped 1 base, with 11 bases sitting between them. Germline lookup yields CDR1 SGHTA and CDR2 FQGTGA. The CDR3 contains 13 residues. The CDR3 nucleotides are TGTGCCAGCGCCTTTGGGGGGAACACTGAAGCTTTCTTT. Translating gives CASAFGGNTEAFF.

This clonotype was observed many times. The genes are TRBV28 and TRBJ1-5; no reliable D call. Per the germline V gene, CDR1 is MDHEN and CDR2 is SYDVKM. V lost 1 base to trimming and J lost 1 base, with 11 bases between them. The CDR3 is 16 amino acids. DNA of the CDR3: TGTGCCAGCAGTTTATTGCGCGCGGTCAGCAATCAGCCCCAGCATTTT. This sequence encodes CASSLLRAVSNQPQHF.

The chain carries TRBV12-3 or TRBV12-4 and TRBJ1-2, with TRBD1 as a possible D gene (5 bases). CDR3 size: 13 residues. V lost 5 bases to trimming and J lost 5 bases, with 12 bases between them. The DNA for the CDR3 is TGTGCCAGCAGTCCGACAGCGCCATATGGCTACACCTTC. Encoded protein: CASSPTAPYGYTF.

This clonotype has more than one count but fewer than ten. The chain joins TRBV4-2 to TRBJ2-7; no firm D call. CDR3 length: 15 residues. V lost 1 base to trimming and J lost 0 bases, with 10 bases between them. CDR1 is LGHNA and CDR2 is YNFKEQ in the germline V gene. The chain's CDR3 is CASSQGTASSYEQYF. DNA of the CDR3: TGTGCCAGCAGCCAAGGGACCGCCAGCTCCTACGAGCAGTACTTC.

As regards this clonotype: Without the conserved terminal phenylalanine or tryptophan, this CDR3 likely stems from a read error. The chain joins TRBV29-1 to TRBJ2-2, with TRBD1 matching over 9 bases. The CDR3 length is 14 residues. The ends lost 6 bases at V and 7 bases at J; junction bases unmatched: 9. Per germline, CDR1 SQVTM and CDR2 ANQGSEA. In nucleotides, the CDR3 is TGCAGCGTGGGACAGGGAGGTTACAGCGGGGAGCTGTTTTCT. It encodes CSVGQGGYSGELFS.

This clonotype occurred many times. The rearrangement joins TRBV7-9 to TRBJ1-5, with 7 bases that match TRBD1. The CDR3 sequence is 15 residues long. Trimming took 4 bases from V and 7 from J; bases not matched to a gene: 10. Germline CDR1 is SEHNR and CDR2 is FQNEAQ (reference sequence). CDR3 residues: CASSSGRGLGQPQHF. CDR3 in DNA: TGTGCCAGCAGCTCAGGGAGGGGGCTGGGCCAGCCCCAGCATTTT. The entire variable domain, with the rest obtained from reference TRBV7-9 and TRBJ1-5, is as follows: DTGVSQNPRHKITKRGQNVTFRCDPISEHNRLYWYRQTLGQGPEFLTYFQNEAQLEKSRLLSDRFSAERPKGSFSTLEIQRTEQGDSAMYLCASSSGRGLGQPQHFGDGTRLSIL.